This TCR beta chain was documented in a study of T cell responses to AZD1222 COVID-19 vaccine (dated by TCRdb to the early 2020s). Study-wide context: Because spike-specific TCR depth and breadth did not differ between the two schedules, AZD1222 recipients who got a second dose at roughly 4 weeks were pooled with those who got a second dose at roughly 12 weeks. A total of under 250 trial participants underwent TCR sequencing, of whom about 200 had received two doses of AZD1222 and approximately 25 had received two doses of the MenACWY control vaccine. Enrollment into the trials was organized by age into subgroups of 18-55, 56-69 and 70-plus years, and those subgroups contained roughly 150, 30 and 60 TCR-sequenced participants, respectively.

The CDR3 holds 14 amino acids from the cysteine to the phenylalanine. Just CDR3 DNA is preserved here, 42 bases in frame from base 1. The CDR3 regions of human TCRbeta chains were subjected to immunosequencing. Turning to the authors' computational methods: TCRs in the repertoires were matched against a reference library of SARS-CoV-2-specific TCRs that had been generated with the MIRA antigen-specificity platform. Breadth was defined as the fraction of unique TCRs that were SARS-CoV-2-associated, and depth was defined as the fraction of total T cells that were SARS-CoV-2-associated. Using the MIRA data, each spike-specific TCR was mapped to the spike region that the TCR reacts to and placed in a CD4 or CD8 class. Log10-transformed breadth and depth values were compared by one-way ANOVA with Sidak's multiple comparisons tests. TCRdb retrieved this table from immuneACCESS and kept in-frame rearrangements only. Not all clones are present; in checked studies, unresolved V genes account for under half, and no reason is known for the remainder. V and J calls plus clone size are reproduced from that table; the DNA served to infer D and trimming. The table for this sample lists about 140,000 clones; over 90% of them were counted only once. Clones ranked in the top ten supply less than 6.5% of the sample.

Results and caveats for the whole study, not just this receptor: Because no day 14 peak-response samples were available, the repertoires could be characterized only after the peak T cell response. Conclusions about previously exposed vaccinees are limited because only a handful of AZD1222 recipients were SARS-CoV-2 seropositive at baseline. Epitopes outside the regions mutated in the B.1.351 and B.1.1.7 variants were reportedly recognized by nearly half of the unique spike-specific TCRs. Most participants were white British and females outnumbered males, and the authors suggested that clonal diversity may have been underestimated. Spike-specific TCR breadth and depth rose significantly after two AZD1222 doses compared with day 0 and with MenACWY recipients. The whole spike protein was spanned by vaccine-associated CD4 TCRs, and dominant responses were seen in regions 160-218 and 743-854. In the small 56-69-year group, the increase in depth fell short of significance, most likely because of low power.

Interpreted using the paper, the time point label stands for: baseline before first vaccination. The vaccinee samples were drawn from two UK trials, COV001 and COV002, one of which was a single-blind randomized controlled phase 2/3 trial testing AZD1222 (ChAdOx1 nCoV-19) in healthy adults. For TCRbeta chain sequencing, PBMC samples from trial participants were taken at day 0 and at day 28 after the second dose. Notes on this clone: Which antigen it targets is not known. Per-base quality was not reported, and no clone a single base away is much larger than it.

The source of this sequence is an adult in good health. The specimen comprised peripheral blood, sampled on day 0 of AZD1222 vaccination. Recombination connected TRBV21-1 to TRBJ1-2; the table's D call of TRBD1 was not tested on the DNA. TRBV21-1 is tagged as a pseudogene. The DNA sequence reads TGTGCCAGCAGCAAATCAGGGGTGGGATATGGCTACACCTTC. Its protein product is CASSKSGVGYGYTF.